A single T cell receptor beta chain is shown here with its context. The antigen is undetermined. The sample comes from a study of monozygotic twins with inflammatory bowel disease. Broader study findings: Those with IBD had lower TCRbeta diversity (inverse Simpson) than their healthy co-twins did. Repertoire likeness was no different across concordant and discordant twins, perhaps owing to restricted power.

Molecular identifiers with 6-nucleotide sample barcodes were added during cDNA synthesis via template switching. TCRdb re-called the 5' RACE reads and catalogs CDR3 proteins one per entry, DNA excluded. The sample's table shows 210,000 or so distinct CDR3 sequences. It was from whole blood, with no T cell sorting, that total RNA was isolated. The CDR3 sequence is 16 residues long. Germline loops: CDR1 MNHNS, CDR2 SASEGT. V gene TRBV6-1 combines with J gene TRBJ2-1; TCRdb lists TRBD1, though no DNA is available to test this call. This clonotype originated in a human donor with ulcerative colitis or Crohn's disease, or a healthy co-twin of an affected twin (not recorded which). Source material: blood. The CDR3 sequence: CASSSSGQRNYNEQFF.